This TCR beta chain was obtained from a study of cytomegalovirus exposure and HLA in healthy donors. Details on this clone: Its antigen is still unknown.

There are 16 residues in the CDR3. V gave up 2 bases and J gave up 5 bases; unmatched junction bases: 8. The germline V gene has CDR1 SGHRS and CDR2 YFSETQ. Study-wide results and limits: Per published reports, the classifier diagnosed cytomegalovirus status with high specificity and sensitivity. The dataset shows that most TCR sequences were rare, while some public TCRs occurred in many donors. 150 to 200 TCR beta chains were listed as cytomegalovirus-associated.

TCRdb's copy holds only in-frame clones and misses some; the assay was immunoSEQ multiplex PCR. The sample lists tens of thousands of clones, about 85% seen once, with about 20% in the top ten. The donors were members of the validation cohort, which comprised 120 subjects and was separate from the first cohort of roughly 700 subjects. Sequenced: PBMCs. This clonotype originated in a man aged 18-30 years in good health and CMV-seropositive. The chain recombines TRBV5-1 with TRBJ2-2; 8 positions match TRBD1. The CDR3 here is CASSFGTGGGTGELFF. CDR3 DNA: TGCGCCAGCAGCTTCGGTACAGGGGGAGGAACCGGGGAGCTGTTTTTT.